The next 28 T cell receptor beta chains were all read from a single sample in a study of T cell repertoires in cytomegalovirus infection. TCRdb re-derived calls from the reads in MiXCR, one entry per CDR3 protein. The table has over 50,000 distinct CDR3 sequences, 20% seen once. No antigens are known for them. The source material was CD8+ T cells from cultured PBMCs, sampled from culture after CMV antigen stimulation. The receptors derive from a human donor in good health (CMV status not recorded). Some clones in this sample may be carry-over from other donors' samples.

This clonotype has only a few counts. This chain joins TRBV7-2 and TRBJ2-7; no firm D call. Per germline, CDR1 SGHTA and CDR2 FQGNSA. V was cut by 5 bases and J by 2 bases, with 13 bases left in between. The CDR3 has 14 residues. The CDR3 bases are TGTGCCAGCAGCCCATATTTCACCACCTACGAGCAGTACTTC. Encoded protein: CASSPYFTTYEQYF.

J is TRBJ1-1 and V is TRBV20-1, with D tentatively TRBD1 (6 bases). With 2 bases removed from V and 0 bases from J, the gap between germline ends came to 16 bases. Looked up from germline, CDR1 is DFQATT and CDR2 is SNEGSKA (reference sequence). This CDR3 comprises 16 residues. The CDR3 reads CSARRRGDTLNTEAFF. The CDR3 nucleotides are TGCAGTGCTAGAAGGAGGGGGGATACCCTGAACACTGAAGCTTTCTTT.

There are a few counts of this clonotype. The chain has TRBV6-1 and TRBJ2-1, with 7 bases aligning to TRBD1. CDR1 and CDR2 (germline): MNHNS, SASEGT. The CDR3 length is 16 residues. V shed 6 bases and J 1 base; nucleotides not matched to a gene: 9. Here the CDR3 reads CASSPTGTVSYNEQFF. CDR3 coding DNA: TGTGCCAGCAGCCCCACCGGGACAGTATCCTACAATGAGCAGTTCTTC.

The V gene is TRBV7-2, the J gene TRBJ2-7, with 10 bases matching TRBD2. Germline V gene data show CDR1 as SGHTA and CDR2 as FQGNSA. The V gene end was trimmed by 3 bases and the J gene end by 4 bases; junction bases not matched to a gene: 6. This CDR3 is 15 amino acids long. Here the CDR3 reads CASSFTSGVLYEQYF. The CDR3 DNA reads TGTGCCAGCAGCTTTACTAGCGGGGTTCTGTACGAGCAGTACTTC.

The genes are TRBV25-1 and TRBJ2-1; 12 bases fit TRBD2. The trim removed 2 bases at V and 8 bases at J, leaving 10 bases unmatched. The CDR3 covers 17 residues. Germline lookup yields CDR1 MGHDK and CDR2 SYGVNS. CDR3 in amino acids: CASSEPPTSGGRDEQFF. The CDR3 region has the DNA TGTGCCAGCAGTGAACCCCCGACTAGCGGGGGCCGCGATGAGCAGTTCTTC.

In its sample, this clonotype was seen a few times. The J gene is TRBJ2-1, the V gene TRBV6-2 or TRBV6-3, with no clear D. This CDR3 region has 11 residues. Germline assignment: CDR1 MNHEY and CDR2 SVGEGT. V was trimmed by 2 bases and J by 10 bases, leaving 6 bases between them. The CDR3 spells CASSYGKEQFF. For the CDR3, the DNA is TGTGCCAGCAGTTACGGGAAGGAGCAGTTCTTC.

The count of this clonotype is one. One end of the junction does not line up with germline, which may come from a read error. This chain connects TRBV7-1 to TRBJ2-1; D ambiguous. TRBV7-1 is designated an ORF whose function remains uncertain. This CDR3 has 15 amino acids. The CDR3 loop reads CASSSGRISYNEQFF. The CDR3 DNA reads as TGTGCCAGCAGTTCAGGACGGATCTCCTACAATGAGCAGTTCTTC.

The chain is built from TRBV12-3 or TRBV12-4 and TRBJ2-5; possibly TRBD2 for D (5 bases). CDR3 length: 12 residues. The V and J ends lost 7 bases and 5 bases respectively, with 11 bases between them. CDR3 DNA sequence: TGTGCCAGCACTAGCTCCCGGGAGACCCAGTACTTC. It translates to CASTSSRETQYF.

This chain links TRBV7-2 with TRBJ2-3, with D hard to call. The CDR3 totals 13 residues. Trimming shortened V by 1 base and J by 0 bases, and 2 bases separated the two germline ends. Germline CDR1 is SGHTA and CDR2 is FQGNSA. CDR3: CASSLVSTDTQYF. DNA of the CDR3: TGTGCCAGCAGCTTAGTTAGCACAGATACGCAGTATTTT.

This clonotype was observed a handful of times. One junction end does not reproduce the germline sequence, and a read error may be involved. The rearrangement links TRBV6-1 to TRBJ2-2; the D gene is possibly TRBD2 (5 bases). Germline values: CDR1 MNHNS, CDR2 SASEGT. This CDR3 contains 13 residues. CDR3 residues: CASCEGDTGELFF. The CDR3 coding sequence is TGTGCCAGCTGTGAGGGCGACACCGGGGAGCTGTTTTTT.

Note on this clonotype: A junction boundary mismatches the germline segment, possibly from a read error. The rearrangement links TRBV7-6 to TRBJ1-1; possible D gene TRBD1, 5 bases. CDR3 length: 14 amino acids. Germline V lookup: CDR1 SGHVS, CDR2 FNYEAQ. CDR3 sequence reads: CASSLGRRRTEAFF. Written as DNA, the CDR3 is TGTGCTAGCAGCTTGGGGCGCAGAAGGACTGAAGCTTTCTTT.

The chain couples TRBV20-1 to TRBJ1-2; TRBD1 aligns across 7 bases. Germline loops: CDR1 DFQATT, CDR2 SNEGSKA (reference sequence). The V gene end was trimmed by 4 bases and the J gene end by 6 bases; junction bases not matched to a gene: 14. This CDR3 is built from 15 residues. CDR3: CSAKQTGTERHGYTF. CDR3 nucleotides: TGCAGTGCTAAGCAGACCGGGACAGAAAGGCATGGCTACACCTTC.

This clonotype was seen many times. The chain employs TRBV5-6 and TRBJ2-7, with D perhaps matching TRBD1 (5 bases). The germline gives CDR1 SGHDT, CDR2 YYEEEE. Trimming took off 1 base at V and 0 bases at J, with 5 bases between the two ends. CDR3 size: 13 residues. This chain's CDR3 is CASSLQGSYEQYF. The CDR3 DNA reads TGTGCCAGCAGCTTGCAGGGCTCCTACGAGCAGTACTTC.

This chain joins TRBV4-3 and TRBJ2-5, with a weak D call TRBD2 (6 bases). The V end was cut by 0 bases, the J end by 7 bases, with 24 bases between. Germline V gene data show CDR1 as LGHNA and CDR2 as YSLEER. The CDR3 consists of 18 residues. The CDR3 bases are TGCGCCAGCAGCCAAGATAAGGCGCGTCGGGGGAGTGGGGGGACCCAGTACTTC. This codes for CASSQDKARRGSGGTQYF.

This chain joins TRBV7-6 and TRBJ1-1; D might be TRBD1 (6 bases). The CDR3 contains 14 residues. Germline V gives CDR1 SGHVS, CDR2 FNYEAQ. Trimming stripped 2 bases from V and 1 base from J, with 8 bases between. CDR3 loop: CASSLRGQNTEAFF. DNA for the CDR3: TGTGCCAGCAGCTTAAGGGGACAGAACACTGAAGCTTTCTTT.

This clonotype was detected a few times. The chain recombines TRBV7-2 with TRBJ2-3; no firm D call. V was pared by 3 bases and J by 2 bases, with 12 bases between. Germline V lookup: CDR1 SGHTA, CDR2 FQGNSA. The CDR3 sequence is 15 residues long. The CDR3 nucleotides are TGTGCCAGCAGCTTTTGCTGTGTTAACACAGATACGCAGTATTTT. As protein: CASSFCCVNTDTQYF. The full variable domain, rest sourced from reference TRBV7-2 and TRBJ2-3, is GAGVSQSPSNKVTEKGKDVELRCDPISGHTALYWYRQSLGQGLEFLIYFQGNSAPDKSGLPSDRFSAERTGGSVSTLTIQRTQQEDSAVYLCASSFCCVNTDTQYFGPGTRLTVL.

The chain joins TRBV6-2 or TRBV6-3 to TRBJ2-7; 7 nucleotides match TRBD1. The CDR3 runs 15 residues. V lost 8 bases to trimming and J lost 2 bases; unmatched junction nucleotides: 12. CDR1 is MNHEY and CDR2 is SVGEGT in the germline V gene. In nucleotides, the CDR3 is TGTGCCAGCGCCTTGACAGGGATGGAGCCCTACGAGCAGTACTTC. It specifies CASALTGMEPYEQYF.

The V gene is TRBV7-2, the J gene TRBJ2-3; 15 bases map to TRBD2. The CDR3 is 19 residues long. The germline V gene has CDR1 SGHTA and CDR2 FQGNSA. V shed 4 bases and J 4 bases; nucleotides not matched to a gene: 12. The DNA of the CDR3 is TGTGCCAGCAGCTCGCAGGCCTGGACTAGCGGGGGGGCCGCAGATACGCAGTATTTT. Amino acids: CASSSQAWTSGGAADTQYF.

This clonotype has at least ten counts. The chain uses TRBV27 and TRBJ2-1; either TRBD1 or TRBD2 may supply D (5 bases each). Germline values: CDR1 MNHEY, CDR2 SMNVEV (reference sequence). The CDR3 has 15 amino acids. Between the trimmed V and J ends, which lost 1 base and 0 bases, there was a span of 7 bases. The CDR3 DNA is TGTGCCAGCAGTTTATTTGGGGGCTCCTACAATGAGCAGTTCTTC. It is translated as CASSLFGGSYNEQFF.

The gene calls are TRBV4-1 and TRBJ2-7, with TRBD1 matching over 9 bases. The germline V gene encodes CDR1 MGHRA and CDR2 YSYEKL. V shed 4 bases and J 3 bases; nucleotides not matched to a gene: 10. The CDR3 loop spans 16 amino acids. The CDR3 protein is CASSPLGTGKLYEQYF. CDR3 DNA: TGCGCCAGCAGCCCCTTAGGGACAGGGAAGCTCTACGAGCAGTACTTC.

This clonotype was found a few times. V and J are TRBV4-1 and TRBJ1-6, with 9 bases lining up with TRBD1. Trimming cost V 7 bases and J 6 bases; bases outside gene matches: 4. Germline loops: CDR1 MGHRA, CDR2 YSYEKL. This CDR3 comprises 14 residues. In DNA form, the CDR3 reads TGCGCCAGCAACACAGGGGGCGCTAATTCACCCCTCCACTTT. It is translated as CASNTGGANSPLHF.

This clonotype has a handful of counts. This rearrangement joins TRBV23-1 to TRBJ2-5; TRBD1 matches at 10 bases. TRBV23-1 is recorded as an ORF, its role being uncertain. V was pared by 0 bases and J by 5 bases, with 3 bases of the junction left unmatched. This CDR3 is built from 15 residues. The chain's CDR3 is CASSQSRDRGETQYF. Written as DNA, the CDR3 is TGCGCCAGCAGTCAATCCCGGGACAGGGGTGAGACCCAGTACTTC.

This chain links TRBV5-6 with TRBJ1-1; D perhaps matches TRBD1 (6 bases). CDR3 length equals 17 residues. With 2 bases removed from V and 3 bases from J, the gap between germline ends came to 20 bases. Germline V gives CDR1 SGHDT, CDR2 YYEEEE. The CDR3 DNA reads TGTGCCAGCAGCTTCCTATCCGAGGGGGTATTTGACACTGAAGCTTTCTTT. Encoded protein: CASSFLSEGVFDTEAFF.

This sequence joins TRBV23-1 and TRBJ2-5, with TRBD2 matching 7 bases. TRBV23-1 is flagged as an ORF with uncertain function. J was trimmed by 4 bases and V by 9 bases; bases with no gene match: 5. This CDR3 region has 12 residues. CDR3 amino acids: CARRTGGETQYF. CDR3 in DNA: TGCGCCAGACGCACGGGAGGAGAGACCCAGTACTTC.

This clonotype came up a few times. The J gene is TRBJ2-2, the V gene TRBV12-3 or TRBV12-4; no clear D gene. The CDR3 contains 14 residues. Trimming cost V 7 bases and J 7 bases, with 16 bases left between them. The CDR3 DNA follows: TGTGCCAGCACCTTGACACAGCCCCACGGGGAGCTGTTTTTT. It translates to CASTLTQPHGELFF.

This clonotype is a singleton in its sample. This chain links TRBV12-3 or TRBV12-4 with TRBJ2-7, with D tentatively TRBD2 (5 bases). The CDR3 is 14 residues long. V was cut by 5 bases and J by 2 bases, with 13 bases left in between. CDR3 sequence: CASSPLGSTYEQYF. The CDR3 DNA follows: TGTGCCAGCAGTCCCCTTGGGAGTACCTACGAGCAGTACTTC.

The CDR3 DNA is TGTGCCAGCTTAACAGGAGCTTATGGCTACACCTTC. The encoded protein is CASLTGAYGYTF. This rearrangement joins TRBV7-2 to TRBJ1-2, with D perhaps TRBD1 (5 bases). Germline CDR1 reads SGHTA; CDR2 reads FQGNSA. There are 12 residues in the CDR3. Trimming shortened V by 8 bases and J by 5 bases, and 12 bases separated the two germline ends.

The chain joins TRBV27 to TRBJ1-1, with TRBD1 as a possible D gene (6 bases). Trimming shortened V by 5 bases and J by 1 base, and 14 bases separated the two germline ends. Germline CDR1 is MNHEY and CDR2 is SMNVEV (reference sequence). CDR3 length equals 15 residues. This CDR3 reads CASSLYRVPNTEAFF. In nucleotides, the CDR3 is TGTGCCAGCAGTCTATACAGGGTACCGAACACTGAAGCTTTCTTT.